One and the same sample provided the 3 T cell receptor beta chains below, sequenced in a study of control samples from healthy donors and cancer patients. Clones were read by immunoSEQ multiplex PCR, and TCRdb kept only the in-frame ones, dropping some. The sample shows approximately 140,000 clones, about 90% of them seen only once. Material for sequencing was blood. The receptors originated from a man aged 18 to 30 in good health.

V usage is TRBV7-3 and J usage is TRBJ2-3, with 10 bases identical to TRBD1. The CDR3 consists of 18 residues. After removal of 5 bases from V and 2 bases from J, the junction contained 13 bases not matched to a gene. Germline CDR1 reads SGHTA; CDR2 reads FQGTGA. The CDR3 DNA is TGTGCCAGCAGCCTCGGACAGGGGGGGACTAGATTCACAGATACGCAGTATTTT. It is translated as CASSLGQGGTRFTDTQYF.

This clone was counted once. The chain recombines TRBV30 with TRBJ2-1; TRBD2 aligns across 7 bases. The CDR3 has 15 amino acids. Germline V gives CDR1 GTSNPN, CDR2 SVGIG (reference sequence). The V gene end was trimmed by 3 bases and the J gene end by 8 bases; junction bases not matched to a gene: 13. CDR3 region: CAWSDGASGLYEQFF. The CDR3 DNA reads as TGTGCCTGGAGCGACGGGGCTAGCGGATTGTATGAGCAGTTCTTC. Full variable domain (remainder filled in from reference TRBV30 and TRBJ2-1): SQTIHQWPATLVQPVGSPLSLECTVEGTSNPNLYWYRQAAGRGLQLLFYSVGIGQISSEVPQNLSASRPQDRQFILSSKKLLLSDSGFYLCAWSDGASGLYEQFFGPGTRLTVL.

This clone has only a few counts. The rearrangement joins TRBV2 to TRBJ1-1, with D unresolved. The CDR3 has 12 residues. Germline V gives CDR1 SNHLY, CDR2 FYNNEI. V dropped 7 bases and J dropped 1 base, with 7 bases sitting between them. The CDR3 sequence: CASTPANTEAFF. The CDR3, as DNA: TGTGCCAGCACCCCGGCGAACACTGAAGCTTTCTTT. Drawing the rest from reference TRBV2 and TRBJ1-1, the complete variable domain is EPEVTQTPSHQVTQMGQEVILRCVPISNHLYFYWYRQILGQKVEFLVSFYNNEISEKSEIFDDQFSVERPDGSNFTLKIRSTKLEDSAMYFCASTPANTEAFFGQGTRLTVV.